This T cell receptor beta chain was captured in a study of shared clonotypes between healthy human individuals. CD8 memory comprised CD45RO+ plus CCR7-negative CD45RA+ TemRA cells. The repertoire was sequenced with immunoSEQ multiplex PCR; TCRdb's copy has only in-frame clones and lacks some. The sample yields roughly 660,000 clones, 90% seen once. This CDR3 is 13 amino acids long. Trimming at V came to 7 bases and at J to 7 bases, leaving 10 bases not matched to a gene. The germline V gene encodes CDR1 SNHLY and CDR2 FYNNEI. This clonotype originated in a man younger than 35 in good health. Some clones in this sample may be carry-over from other donors' samples. Sample: memory CD8+ T cells from PBMCs. The subset was: CD45RO+ cells pooled with CCR7-negative TemRA cells. The chain recombines TRBV2 with TRBJ2-7, with TRBD1 matching over 7 bases. The CDR3 region is CASNSLGGWEQYF. CDR3 nucleotide sequence: TGTGCCAGCAACTCTTTAGGGGGCTGGGAGCAGTACTTC.